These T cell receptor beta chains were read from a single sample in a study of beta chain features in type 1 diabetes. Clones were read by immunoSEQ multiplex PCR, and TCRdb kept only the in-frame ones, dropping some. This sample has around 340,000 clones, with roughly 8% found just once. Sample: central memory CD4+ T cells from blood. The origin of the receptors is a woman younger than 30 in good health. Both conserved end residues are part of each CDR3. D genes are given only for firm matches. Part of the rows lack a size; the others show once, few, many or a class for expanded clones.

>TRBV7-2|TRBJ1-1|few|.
TGTGCCAGCAGCCGAACAGGGTTGGACACTGAAGCTTTCTTT
CASSRTGLDTEAFF
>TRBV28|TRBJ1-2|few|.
TGTGCCAGCAGCCTGCGACCGAGGAGTGGCTACACCTTC
CASSLRPRSGYTF
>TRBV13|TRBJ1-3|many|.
TGTGCCAGCAGCTTGGGACGGGGCCGGAACACCATATATTTT
CASSLGRGRNTIYF
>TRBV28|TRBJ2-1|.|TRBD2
TGTGCCAGCAGTTCAATTCCGGGACTAGCGACGCAGAGCTCCTACAATGAGCAGTTCTTC
CASSSIPGLATQSSYNEQFF
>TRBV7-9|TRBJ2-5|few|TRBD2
TGTGCCAGCAGCCCTATACCGGGACTAGCGGGAGGGTCTCAAGAGACCCAGTACTTC
CASSPIPGLAGGSQETQYF
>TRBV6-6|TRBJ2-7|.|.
TGTGCCAGCAGACCCTGGGACGGATACGAGCAGTACTTC
CASRPWDGYEQYF
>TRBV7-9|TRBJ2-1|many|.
TGTGCCAGCAGCTCCGGGGTACTCTCCTACAATGAGCAGTTCTTC
CASSSGVLSYNEQFF
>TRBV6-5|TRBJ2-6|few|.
TGTGCCAGCCATCGAACTGGGGCCAACGTCCTGACTTTC
CASHRTGANVLTF
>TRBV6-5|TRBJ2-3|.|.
TGTGCCGTTGCGTCTGGGGATACGCAGTATTTT
CAVASGDTQYF
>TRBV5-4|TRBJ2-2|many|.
TGTGCCAGCAGCTTGGGGCTAGCGCTACGAACCGGGGAGCTGTTTTTT
CASSLGLALRTGELFF
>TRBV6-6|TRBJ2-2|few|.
TGTGCCAGCAGTTACTCCTTTAACCCCGGGGAGCTGTTTTTT
CASSYSFNPGELFF
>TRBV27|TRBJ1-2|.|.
TGTGCCAGCAGTTTATCGTTGCAGGGCAAATATGGCTACACCTTC
CASSLSLQGKYGYTF
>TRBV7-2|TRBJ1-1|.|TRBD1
TGTGCCAGCAGCTTCCGGACAGGGGGCACTGAAGCTTTCTTT
CASSFRTGGTEAFF
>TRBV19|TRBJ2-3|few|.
TGTGCCAGTAGTATTCAGGCAGCCACAGATACGCAGTATTTT
CASSIQAATDTQYF
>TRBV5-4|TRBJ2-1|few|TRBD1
TGCGCCAGCAGCCGACAGGGCGGGTACAATGAGCAGTTCTTC
CASSRQGGYNEQFF
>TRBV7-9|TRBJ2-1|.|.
TGTGCCAGCAGCTTATCCTCGATAGCCCCTTACAATGAGCAGTTCTTC
CASSLSSIAPYNEQFF
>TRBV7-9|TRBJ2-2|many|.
TGTGCCAGCAGCTTTCTAGGCCAGGTTGGGGACACCGGGGAGCTGTTTTTT
CASSFLGQVGDTGELFF
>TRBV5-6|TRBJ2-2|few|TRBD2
TGTGCCAGCAGCTTCCGAAAACTAGCGGGAGCCGGGGAGCTGTTTTTT
CASSFRKLAGAGELFF
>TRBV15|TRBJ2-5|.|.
TGTGCCACCAGCAGAGCCCAAACATCGACCCAGTACTTC
CATSRAQTSTQYF
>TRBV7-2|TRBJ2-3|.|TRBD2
TGTGCCAGCAGCACCAGACTAGCGGGAGATCGCACAGATACGCAGTATTTT
CASSTRLAGDRTDTQYF
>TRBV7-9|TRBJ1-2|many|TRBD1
TGTGCCAGCAGCTTAGGCGCCGGGACAGACTATGGCTACACCTTC
CASSLGAGTDYGYTF
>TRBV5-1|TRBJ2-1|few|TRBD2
TGCGCCAGCAGCTTTTTAGCGGGAGAGCTCAATGAGCAGTTCTTC
CASSFLAGELNEQFF
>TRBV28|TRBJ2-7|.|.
TGTGCCAGCAGTTTCAGGCCGTCCTACGAGCAGTACTTC
CASSFRPSYEQYF
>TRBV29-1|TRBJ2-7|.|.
TGCAGCGTTTCCGGACAGGGAGGGCTAGAGCAGTACTTC
CSVSGQGGLEQYF
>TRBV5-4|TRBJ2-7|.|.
TGTGCTTCCGGAAGAGGGGACTACGAGCAGTACTTC
CASGRGDYEQYF
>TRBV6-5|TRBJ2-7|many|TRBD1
TGTGCCAGCGGAGGACAGGACTCCTACGAGCAGTACTTC
CASGGQDSYEQYF
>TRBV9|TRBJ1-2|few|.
TGTGCCAGCAAGAGGACGCTCGATGGGGTTTATGGCTACACCTTC
CASKRTLDGVYGYTF
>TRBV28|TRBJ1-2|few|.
TGTGCCAGCAGTTACCTTGACAGTAACTATGGCTACACCTTC
CASSYLDSNYGYTF
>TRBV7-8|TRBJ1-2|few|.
TGTGCCAGCAGCCAGCTACGGCAATATGGCTACACCTTC
CASSQLRQYGYTF
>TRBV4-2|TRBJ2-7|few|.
TGTGCCAGCAGCCAACGGGACGGCTACGAGCAGTACTTC
CASSQRDGYEQYF
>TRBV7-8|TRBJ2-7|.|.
TGTGCCAGCAGCTTAGTGGTTAGCTCCTACGAGCAGTACTTC
CASSLVVSSYEQYF
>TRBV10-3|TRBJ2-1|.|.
TGTGCCATCGGCGAGGAGATCTATGAGCAGTTCTTC
CAIGEEIYEQFF
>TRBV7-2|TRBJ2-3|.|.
TGTGCCATCCAAATGATATCAGATACGCAGTATTTT
CAIQMISDTQYF
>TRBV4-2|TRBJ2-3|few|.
TGTGCCAGCAGCCAAGATCTCAACAGGGGAGGAACAGATACGCAGTATTTT
CASSQDLNRGGTDTQYF
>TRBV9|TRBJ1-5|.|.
TGTGCCAGCAGCGTAGCTCCGGGGAAAGGGCAGCCCCAGCATTTT
CASSVAPGKGQPQHF
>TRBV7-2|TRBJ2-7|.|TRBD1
TGTGCCAGCACCAGGGGGGGACAGGGATACGAGCAGTACTTC
CASTRGGQGYEQYF
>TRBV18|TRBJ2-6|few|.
TGTGCCAGCTCGGGACAATGGACTGGGGCCAACGTCCTGACTTTC
CASSGQWTGANVLTF
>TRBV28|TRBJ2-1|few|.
TGTGCCAGCACCCCCCCACAGGGTCCCAAGTTCTTC
CASTPPQGPKFF
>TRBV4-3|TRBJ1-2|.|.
TGCGCCAGCAGCCAAGATCCGGTCCCGAACTATGGCTACACCTTC
CASSQDPVPNYGYTF
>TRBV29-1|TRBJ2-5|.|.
TGCAGCGTTGATGCCGGGAGTCGCCAAGAGACCCAGTACTTC
CSVDAGSRQETQYF
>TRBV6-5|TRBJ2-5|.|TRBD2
TGTGCCAGCAGCTTGACTAGCGGGTCCCAAGAGACCCAGTACTTC
CASSLTSGSQETQYF
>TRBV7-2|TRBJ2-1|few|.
TGTGCCAGCAGCCTCGACTACAACAATGAGCAGTTCTTC
CASSLDYNNEQFF
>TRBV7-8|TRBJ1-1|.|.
TGTGCCAGCAGCTTAATCGCGGGGAGAGGGAACACTGAAGCTTTCTTT
CASSLIAGRGNTEAFF
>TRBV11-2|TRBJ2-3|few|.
TGTGCCAGCAGCTTAGTGTACACAGATCGCACAGATACGCAGTATTTT
CASSLVYTDRTDTQYF
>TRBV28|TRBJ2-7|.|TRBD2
TGTGCCAGCAGAGGAACTAGCGGCTCCTACGAGCAGTACTTC
CASRGTSGSYEQYF
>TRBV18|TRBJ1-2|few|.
TGTGCCAGCTCACCAACACTGGGATTCAACTATGGCTACACCTTC
CASSPTLGFNYGYTF